These 17 T cell receptor beta chains were sequenced from one sample in a study of cytomegalovirus exposure and HLA in healthy donors. 60 Vbeta and 13 Jbeta primers were used in PCR. TCRdb's table, derived via immunoSEQ multiplex PCR, lists solely in-frame clones and lacks some. This sample has some 150,000 clones; approximately 77% occur once, and the top ten carry about 1.5%. The sample taken for sequencing was PBMCs. The receptors originated from a male donor in good health and CMV-seronegative.

The rearrangement links TRBV29-1 to TRBJ2-5; 7 bases align to TRBD1. J gave up 1 base and V 6 bases, and 5 bases lay outside the gene matches. CDR3 length equals 13 residues. In germline, CDR1 is SQVTM, CDR2 ANQGSEA. CDR3 sequence (DNA): TGCAGCGTGCGACAGGGCTTCCAAGAGACCCAGTACTTC. Translating gives CSVRQGFQETQYF.

V usage is TRBV6-6 and J usage is TRBJ1-6; maybe TRBD1 (6 bases). The V gene lost 6 bases and the J gene lost 6 bases, with 18 bases spanning the gap. CDR1 MNHNY and CDR2 SVGAGI come from the germline V gene (reference sequence). The CDR3 has 16 residues. Here the CDR3 DNA reads TGTGCCAGCAGCACACCGACCAGGGGCGGTAATTCACCCCTCCACTTT. The encoded protein is CASSTPTRGGNSPLHF.

This chain joins TRBV2 and TRBJ1-5; unclear D gene. Germline V gene sequence: CDR1 SNHLY, CDR2 FYNNEI. Trimming left V 6 bases short and J 3 bases short, with 18 bases between. CDR3 length equals 16 residues. CDR3 in DNA: TGTGCCAGCAGCCTTCGGAGGTCCGAGCCCAATCAGCCCCAGCATTTT. Translated: CASSLRRSEPNQPQHF.

This chain uses TRBV29-1 with TRBJ2-1; 10 bases align to TRBD1. Germline-derived CDR1 and CDR2 are SQVTM and ANQGSEA. The CDR3 consists of 11 residues. The V and J ends lost 6 bases and 9 bases, in that order; junction bases with no gene match: 2. CDR3 sequence reads: CSVTGGFEQFF. The CDR3 DNA is TGCAGCGTGACAGGGGGCTTTGAGCAGTTCTTC.

V usage is TRBV19 and J usage is TRBJ2-4, with D unclear. From germline, CDR1 is LNHDA and CDR2 SQIVND (reference sequence). The CDR3 covers 12 residues. Trimming pared 7 bases from V and 12 bases from J, leaving 16 bases between. The CDR3 nucleotides read TGTGCCAGTACCATAACCGAAACAGCTCAGTACTTC. Encoded protein: CASTITETAQYF. Drawing the rest from reference TRBV19 and TRBJ2-4, the complete variable domain is DGGITQSPKYLFRKEGQNVTLSCEQNLNHDAMYWYRQDPGQGLRLIYYSQIVNDFQKGDIAEGYSVSREKKESFPLTVTSAQKNPTAFYLCASTITETAQYFGAGTRLSVL.

The chain couples TRBV7-2 to TRBJ2-7; 10 bases map to TRBD1. Per germline, CDR1 SGHTA and CDR2 FQGNSA. V dropped 6 bases and J dropped 3; count of bases not matched to a gene: 5. The CDR3 loop spans 14 amino acids. The CDR3 is CASSTGQGRYEQYF. CDR3 coding DNA: TGTGCCAGCAGTACGGGACAGGGGCGCTACGAGCAGTACTTC.

The rearrangement joins TRBV6-5 to TRBJ2-3; the D gene is possibly TRBD1 (5 bases). Germline assignment: CDR1 MNHEY and CDR2 SVGAGI. The CDR3 covers 14 residues. Trimming cost V 6 bases and J 0 bases, with 10 bases left between them. CDR3 nucleotide sequence: TGTGCCAGCAGCCAGACAGAGAGCACAGATACGCAGTATTTT. This encodes CASSQTESTDTQYF.

The chain employs TRBV15 and TRBJ2-3, with 7 bases that match TRBD2. The length of the CDR3 is 15 residues. Germline values: CDR1 LNHNV, CDR2 YYDKDF (reference sequence). The V segment lost 3 bases and the J segment 3 bases; nucleotides outside the gene matches: 6. This chain's CDR3 is CATSRGGEGTDTQYF. As DNA, the CDR3 is TGTGCCACCAGCAGGGGCGGGGAGGGAACAGATACGCAGTATTTT.

The rearrangement links TRBV5-1 to TRBJ2-7, with D possibly being TRBD2 (6 bases). The CDR3 contains 12 residues. CDR1 SGHRS and CDR2 YFSETQ come from the germline V gene. The V end lost 10 bases, the J end lost 4 bases, and 15 bases lay between the germline ends. The CDR3 protein is CARRDLSYEQYF. The CDR3 DNA is TGCGCCCGCCGGGACTTATCGTACGAGCAGTACTTC.

Only one count was recorded for this clone. V usage is TRBV5-4 and J usage is TRBJ2-5, with 14 nucleotides matching TRBD2. The CDR3 is 17 amino acids. Germline V gene sequence: CDR1 SGHNT, CDR2 YYREEE (reference sequence). V shed 7 bases and J 3 bases; nucleotides not matched to a gene: 11. The CDR3 protein is CASGGTSGSSGEETQYF. The CDR3 nucleotides are TGTGCCAGCGGGGGGACTAGCGGGAGCTCGGGAGAAGAGACCCAGTACTTC.

In the case of this clone: A junction boundary mismatches the germline segment, possibly from a read error. This rearrangement joins TRBV7-9 to TRBJ2-2, with D perhaps TRBD2 (6 bases). CDR1 and CDR2 (germline): SEHNR, FQNEAQ (reference sequence). The length of the CDR3 is 15 residues. The chain's CDR3 is CSSSLWTGVAGELFF. CDR3 DNA: TGTTCCAGCAGCTTATGGACGGGAGTTGCCGGGGAGCTGTTTTTT.

This chain uses TRBV28 with TRBJ2-3; 8 bases fit TRBD1. The CDR3 loop spans 14 amino acids. With 6 bases clipped from V and 1 base from J, the junction kept 3 bases outside the gene matches. Germline CDR1 and CDR2: MDHEN and SYDVKM. CDR3 sequence (DNA): TGTGCCAGCAGCCGGGACAGGCGCACAGATACGCAGTATTTT. This translates into CASSRDRRTDTQYF.

This chain joins TRBV6-5 and TRBJ1-6; D uncertain. V dropped 6 bases and J dropped 0 bases, with 6 bases sitting between them. The CDR3 totals 14 residues. Germline lookup yields CDR1 MNHEY and CDR2 SVGAGI. DNA for the CDR3: TGTGCCAGCAGGGAGAGCTCCTATAATTCACCCCTCCACTTT. Its protein product is CASRESSYNSPLHF.

This rearrangement joins TRBV7-3 to TRBJ2-3; 15 bases align to TRBD2. Germline CDR1 and CDR2: SGHTA and FQGTGA. The CDR3 contains 16 residues. V dropped 4 bases and J dropped 11; count of bases not matched to a gene: 10. As DNA, the CDR3 is TGTGCCAGCAGCTCCGGACTAGCGGGAGGGGCCGGGGAGCAGTATTTT. Its protein product is CASSSGLAGGAGEQYF.

This clone was recorded a few times. DNA for the CDR3: TGTGCCAGCACCGCCCGGGGGGGGTTTAGCGTCGTAGCTTTCTTT. Translation: CASTARGGFSVVAFF. J is TRBJ1-1 and V is TRBV7-8; D is possibly TRBD1 (5 bases). This CDR3 spans 15 amino acids. V was clipped by 7 bases and J by 10 bases, with 25 bases between them. In germline, CDR1 is SGHVS, CDR2 FQNEAQ.

V gene TRBV9 combines with J gene TRBJ1-3; the D is unclear. The V and J ends lost 4 bases and 7 bases respectively, with 18 bases between them. Per the germline V gene, CDR1 is SGDLS and CDR2 is YYNGEE. The CDR3 is 15 residues long. The CDR3: CASSFRAMEGNTIYF. The CDR3 coding sequence is TGTGCCAGCAGCTTCCGGGCGATGGAGGGCAACACCATATATTTT.

V and J are TRBV5-6 and TRBJ1-4, with 7 bases lining up with TRBD1. Germline V lookup: CDR1 SGHDT, CDR2 YYEEEE. This CDR3 spans 14 amino acids. J gave up 3 bases and V 3 bases, and 2 bases lay outside the gene matches. The CDR3 reads CASSSGQPNEKLFF. CDR3 DNA sequence: TGTGCCAGCAGCTCGGGACAGCCTAATGAAAAACTGTTTTTT.